Listed below are T cell receptor beta chains from one sample, sequenced in a study of beta chain features in type 1 diabetes. Repertoires were generated with immunoSEQ multiplex PCR, while TCRdb's copy carries only in-frame clones and drops some. The table has approximately 250,000 clones, 11% to 15% seen once. The sample consisted of naive CD4+ T cells from blood. These receptors all come from a woman in her thirties or forties in good health. Both conserved end residues are part of each CDR3. Fields, in order: clone size, J gene, V gene, D gene, CDR3 protein, CDR3 DNA. The D gene is left open where the match is weak. For some rows the clone size is stated as once, few or many, or as a class when expanded; others skip it.

abundance: -; j_gene: TRBJ2-7; v_gene: TRBV11-2; d_gene: -; CDR3aa: CASRGGDRDNAGYEGQYF; CDR3nt: TGTGCCAGCAGGGGGGGAGACAGGGACAACGCGGGATACGAGGGGCAGTACTTC
abundance: few; j_gene: TRBJ1-1; v_gene: TRBV5-4; d_gene: -; CDR3aa: CASSRAPGTEAFF; CDR3nt: TGTGCCAGCAGCAGGGCTCCGGGGACTGAAGCTTTCTTT
abundance: -; j_gene: TRBJ2-7; v_gene: TRBV4-1; d_gene: TRBD2; CDR3aa: CASSQALGGSYEQYF; CDR3nt: TGCGCCAGCAGCCAAGCACTGGGGGGGTCCTACGAGCAGTACTTC
abundance: -; j_gene: TRBJ2-5; v_gene: TRBV29-1; d_gene: -; CDR3aa: CSVGYTAIQETQYF; CDR3nt: TGCAGCGTTGGGTATACCGCGATCCAAGAGACCCAGTACTTC
abundance: -; j_gene: TRBJ1-5; v_gene: TRBV20-1; d_gene: -; CDR3aa: CSATRRQPQHF; CDR3nt: TGCAGTGCTACCAGGAGGCAGCCCCAGCATTTT
abundance: few; j_gene: TRBJ2-5; v_gene: TRBV5-1; d_gene: -; CDR3aa: CASSSTPGGETQYF; CDR3nt: TGCGCCAGCAGCTCGACCCCCGGCGGGGAGACCCAGTACTTC
abundance: -; j_gene: TRBJ2-7; v_gene: TRBV7-8; d_gene: TRBD2; CDR3aa: CASRLTTSGVYF; CDR3nt: TGTGCCAGCAGGCTCACAACTAGCGGGGTGTACTTC
abundance: -; j_gene: TRBJ2-2; v_gene: TRBV4-3; d_gene: TRBD1; CDR3aa: CASSQELQGAWELFF; CDR3nt: TGCGCCAGCAGCCAAGAATTGCAGGGGGCTTGGGAGCTGTTTTTT
abundance: few; j_gene: TRBJ1-2; v_gene: TRBV4-1; d_gene: TRBD1; CDR3aa: CASSQEIRGQGSYTF; CDR3nt: TGCGCCAGCAGCCAAGAGATCCGCGGACAGGGATCCTACACCTTC
abundance: -; j_gene: TRBJ2-1; v_gene: TRBV6-5; d_gene: -; CDR3aa: CASSQAVGLRFF; CDR3nt: TGTGCCAGCTCCCAAGCGGTGGGATTGCGGTTCTTC
abundance: few; j_gene: TRBJ1-5; v_gene: TRBV6-5; d_gene: -; CDR3aa: CASSYSGGRQPQHF; CDR3nt: TGTGCCAGCAGTTATTCGGGGGGCAGGCAGCCCCAGCATTTT
abundance: once; j_gene: TRBJ1-6; v_gene: TRBV6-6; d_gene: -; CDR3aa: CASRTQAGYNSPLHF; CDR3nt: TGTGCCAGCCGGACTCAGGCGGGCTATAATTCACCCCTCCACTTT
abundance: -; j_gene: TRBJ1-2; v_gene: TRBV6-6; d_gene: -; CDR3aa: CASSYSSGGYTF; CDR3nt: TGTGCCAGCAGTTACTCATCGGGTGGCTACACCTTC
abundance: -; j_gene: TRBJ2-3; v_gene: TRBV5-8; d_gene: -; CDR3aa: CASSWGGGTGATDTQYF; CDR3nt: TGTGCCAGCAGCTGGGGTGGTGGGACGGGAGCGACAGATACGCAGTATTTT
abundance: few; j_gene: TRBJ2-2; v_gene: TRBV7-7; d_gene: TRBD2; CDR3aa: CASSLGLAGAANGELFF; CDR3nt: TGTGCCAGCAGCTTAGGCCTAGCGGGGGCCGCCAACGGGGAGCTGTTTTTT
abundance: few; j_gene: TRBJ1-5; v_gene: TRBV19; d_gene: TRBD1; CDR3aa: CASRTGAAGNQPQHF; CDR3nt: TGTGCCAGTAGGACAGGGGCGGCGGGCAATCAGCCCCAGCATTTT
abundance: few; j_gene: TRBJ2-3; v_gene: TRBV2; d_gene: -; CDR3aa: CASWRASTDTQYF; CDR3nt: TGTGCCAGCTGGAGGGCTAGCACAGATACGCAGTATTTT
abundance: -; j_gene: TRBJ2-7; v_gene: TRBV6-5; d_gene: TRBD1; CDR3aa: CASSSQLGDSYLSAYF; CDR3nt: TGTGCCAGCAGTTCTCAGCTAGGGGACAGTTACCTTTCGGCGTACTTC
abundance: -; j_gene: TRBJ2-7; v_gene: TRBV5-6; d_gene: TRBD1; CDR3aa: CASSLAAGGEQYF; CDR3nt: TGTGCCAGCAGCTTGGCTGCAGGGGGCGAGCAGTACTTC
abundance: few; j_gene: TRBJ1-5; v_gene: TRBV27; d_gene: TRBD1; CDR3aa: CASSPHRPGQGGPNQPQHF; CDR3nt: TGTGCCAGCAGTCCCCACAGACCCGGACAGGGCGGACCCAATCAGCCCCAGCATTTT
abundance: -; j_gene: TRBJ2-3; v_gene: TRBV27; d_gene: TRBD2; CDR3aa: CASSLGRAGHPKRDTQYF; CDR3nt: TGTGCCAGCAGTCTTGGCCGAGCGGGGCACCCAAAGAGGGATACGCAGTATTTT
abundance: few; j_gene: TRBJ2-4; v_gene: TRBV2; d_gene: TRBD2; CDR3aa: CASSSGTSGALAKNIQYF; CDR3nt: TGTGCCAGCAGTTCCGGGACTAGCGGGGCCTTAGCCAAAAACATTCAGTACTTC
abundance: -; j_gene: TRBJ2-1; v_gene: TRBV4-1; d_gene: -; CDR3aa: CASRDRTSYNEQFF; CDR3nt: TGCGCCAGCCGTGACAGGACTTCCTACAATGAGCAGTTCTTC
abundance: few; j_gene: TRBJ1-2; v_gene: TRBV15; d_gene: TRBD1; CDR3aa: CATSRDSGQGILDGYTF; CDR3nt: TGTGCCACCAGCAGAGATTCGGGACAGGGGATTTTGGATGGCTACACCTTC